Here is one TCR beta chain with its context. Its antigen is unidentified. This sample was included in a study of cytomegalovirus exposure and HLA in healthy donors. Study outcomes and limitations: Later, an analysis found that TCR clusters from the first cohort tended to co-occur in the 120 validation repertoires. CMV antigen specificity of a few CMV-associated chains was confirmed in vitro.

TCRdb's copy holds only in-frame clones and misses some; the assay was immunoSEQ multiplex PCR. Among about 250,000 clones listed, roughly 87% were seen once. V was clipped by 1 base and J by 1 base, with 6 bases between them. This CDR3 is 13 amino acids long. In germline, CDR1 is GTSNPN, CDR2 SVGIG (reference sequence). The donors were in the roughly 130-subject validation cohort; that cohort was separate from the roughly 620-subject first cohort. The sample comprised PBMCs. This TCR came from a man in his late teens or twenties in good health and CMV-seropositive. The V gene is TRBV30, the J gene TRBJ2-3; D perhaps matches TRBD2 (5 bases). CDR3 bases: TGTGCCTGGAGTGCCGGGGGCACAGATACGCAGTATTTT. This gives the protein CAWSAGGTDTQYF.